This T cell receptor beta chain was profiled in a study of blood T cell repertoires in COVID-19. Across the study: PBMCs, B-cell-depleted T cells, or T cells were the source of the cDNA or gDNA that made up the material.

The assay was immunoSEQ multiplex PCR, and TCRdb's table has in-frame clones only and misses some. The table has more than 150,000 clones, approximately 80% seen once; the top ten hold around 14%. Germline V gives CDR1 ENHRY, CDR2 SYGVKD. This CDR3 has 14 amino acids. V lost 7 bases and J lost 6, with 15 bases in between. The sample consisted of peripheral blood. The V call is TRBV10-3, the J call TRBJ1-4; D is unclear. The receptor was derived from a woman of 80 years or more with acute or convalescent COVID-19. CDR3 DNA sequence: TGTGCCATCACCGAGCCACAGTTACATGAAAAACTGTTTTTT. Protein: CAITEPQLHEKLFF.